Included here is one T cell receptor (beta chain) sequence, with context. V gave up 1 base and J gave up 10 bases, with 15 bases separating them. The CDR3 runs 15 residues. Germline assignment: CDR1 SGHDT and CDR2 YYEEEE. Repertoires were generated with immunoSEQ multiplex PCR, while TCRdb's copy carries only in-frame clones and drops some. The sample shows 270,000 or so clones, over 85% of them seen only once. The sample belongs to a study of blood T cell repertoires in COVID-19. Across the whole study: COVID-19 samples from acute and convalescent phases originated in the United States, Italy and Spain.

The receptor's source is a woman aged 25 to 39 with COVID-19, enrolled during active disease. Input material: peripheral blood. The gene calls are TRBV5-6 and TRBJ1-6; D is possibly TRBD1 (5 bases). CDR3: CASSLIRDYRSPLHF. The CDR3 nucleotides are TGTGCCAGCAGCTTGATTCGGGACTATAGGTCACCCCTCCACTTT.